This T cell receptor (beta chain) was recorded in a study of Ad26.COV2.S vaccination and SARS-CoV-2 variants. Study findings and constraints: Post-vaccination breadth of spike-specific CD8+ and CD4+ T cell responses was reportedly substantial. Researchers cautioned that TCR breadth and depth analyses may have underestimated total T cell responses. Similar non-spike TCR breadth was seen in vaccine and placebo recipients.

Only in-frame clones appear in the TCRdb table, and some are missing; sequencing was by immunoSEQ multiplex PCR. The data contain around 170,000 clones, around nine tenths of them singletons. A word on this clone: Its antigen is currently unknown.

There are 14 residues in the CDR3. V dropped 3 bases and J dropped 0 bases, with 9 bases sitting between them. Germline values: CDR1 SGHKS, CDR2 YYEKEE (reference sequence). This chain joins TRBV5-5 and TRBJ1-1; TRBD1 is a possible D gene (6 bases). The source is a human donor who had recovered from COVID-19. Sequenced here: peripheral blood, sampled after recovery from COVID-19. The CDR3 spells CASSWGGMNTEAFF. As DNA, the CDR3 is TGTGCCAGCAGCTGGGGGGGCATGAACACTGAAGCTTTCTTT.